The 9 T cell receptor beta chains presented below share a single source sample, sequenced in a study of T cell clonotyping in hematopoietic cell transplantation. Time point defined: recipient sample about 28 days before transplant, after cytoreduction. TCRdb's copy holds only in-frame clones and misses some; the assay was immunoSEQ multiplex PCR. The sample lists around 28,000 clones; about 92% were seen once. The sample here was peripheral blood mononuclear cells, taken before stem cell transplant. These TCRs come from a man aged 50 or older with acute myeloid leukemia. Some clones in this sample may be carry-over from other donors' samples.

The genes are TRBV28 and TRBJ2-5; TRBD1 might be the D (5 bases). The CDR3 consists of 14 residues. With 6 bases removed from V and 5 bases from J, the gap between germline ends came to 16 bases. The germline V gene has CDR1 MDHEN and CDR2 SYDVKM. CDR3: CASSLRAPGETQYF. CDR3 sequence (DNA): TGTGCCAGCAGCCTCCGGGCCCCAGGGGAGACCCAGTACTTC.

The chain joins TRBV2 to TRBJ1-5, with 9 bases fitting TRBD1. V lost 8 bases and J lost 6; bases outside the gene matches: 5. The CDR3 is made up of 13 amino acids. The germline gives CDR1 SNHLY, CDR2 FYNNEI. CDR3 sequence: CASAPGQGQPQHF. The CDR3 nucleotides read TGTGCCAGCGCTCCGGGACAGGGTCAGCCCCAGCATTTT. The full variable domain, in which reference TRBV2 and TRBJ1-5 provide the parts outside the CDR3, is EPEVTQTPSHQVTQMGQEVILRCVPISNHLYFYWYRQILGQKVEFLVSFYNNEISEKSEIFDDQFSVERPDGSNFTLKIRSTKLEDSAMYFCASAPGQGQPQHFGDGTRLSIL.

The chain uses TRBV6-1 and TRBJ2-7, with TRBD1 identical over 7 bases. The germline CDR1 and CDR2 sequences are MNHNS and SASEGT. The CDR3 length is 14 residues. J was trimmed by 4 bases and V by 4 bases; bases with no gene match: 7. The CDR3: CASSGQGRRYEQYF. Written as DNA, the CDR3 is TGTGCCAGCAGTGGACAGGGTAGGCGTTACGAGCAGTACTTC.

V is TRBV10-3 and J is TRBJ2-2, with D perhaps matching TRBD2 (6 bases). The germline V gene encodes CDR1 ENHRY and CDR2 SYGVKD. This CDR3 has 15 residues. The V gene lost 4 bases and the J gene lost 5 bases, with 14 bases spanning the gap. For the CDR3, the DNA is TGTGCCATCAGTGGGGTTACGGGGGAAACCGGGGAGCTGTTTTTT. Its protein product is CAISGVTGETGELFF.

This clone has only a few counts. The V gene is TRBV28, the J gene TRBJ1-1; D is unresolved. Trimming cost V 6 bases and J 7 bases, with 12 bases left between them. The CDR3 is made up of 12 amino acids. Germline V CDR1 and CDR2: MDHEN, SYDVKM. The CDR3 protein is CASSYTQGEAFF. DNA of the CDR3: TGTGCCAGCAGCTATACACAAGGTGAAGCTTTCTTT. The full variable domain, its missing parts supplied by reference TRBV28 and TRBJ1-1, is DVKVTQSSRYLVKRTGEKVFLECVQDMDHENMFWYRQDPGLGLRLIYFSYDVKMKEKGDIPEGYSVSREKKERFSLILESASTNQTSMYLCASSYTQGEAFFGQGTRLTVV.

This clone showed up just once. The rearrangement joins TRBV2 to TRBJ2-3; D is possibly TRBD1 (6 bases). This CDR3 is built from 14 residues. Germline V gene lookup returns CDR1 SNHLY and CDR2 FYNNEI. V was pared by 6 bases and J by 0 bases, with 10 bases between. This chain's CDR3 is CASRGHHSTDTQYF. CDR3 in DNA: TGTGCCAGCAGGGGACACCACAGCACAGATACGCAGTATTTT.

The J gene is TRBJ1-6, the V gene TRBV7-9, with D possibly matching TRBD1 (5 bases). Germline V gene data show CDR1 as SEHNR and CDR2 as FQNEAQ (reference sequence). CDR3 length: 12 amino acids. Trimming left V 5 bases short and J 8 bases short, with 7 bases between. As DNA, the CDR3 is TGTGCCAGCAGCCGGGGGGATTCACCCCTCCACTTT. Protein sequence: CASSRGDSPLHF.

The chain recombines TRBV7-3 with TRBJ2-2; TRBD1 is a possible D gene (5 bases). The germline gives CDR1 SGHTA, CDR2 FQGTGA. The CDR3 contains 15 residues. V was pared by 3 bases and J by 2 bases, with 10 bases between. The CDR3 region is CASSLQGSNTGELFF. CDR3 bases: TGTGCCAGCAGCTTGCAGGGATCTAACACCGGGGAGCTGTTTTTT.

The chain joins TRBV4-1 to TRBJ1-5; no reliable D call. Germline CDR1 and CDR2: MGHRA and YSYEKL. V gave up 0 bases and J gave up 0 bases, with 12 bases separating them. The CDR3 contains 17 residues. Written as DNA, the CDR3 is TGCGCCAGCAGCCAAGATCCACAAATATATAGCAATCAGCCCCAGCATTTT. This encodes CASSQDPQIYSNQPQHF.